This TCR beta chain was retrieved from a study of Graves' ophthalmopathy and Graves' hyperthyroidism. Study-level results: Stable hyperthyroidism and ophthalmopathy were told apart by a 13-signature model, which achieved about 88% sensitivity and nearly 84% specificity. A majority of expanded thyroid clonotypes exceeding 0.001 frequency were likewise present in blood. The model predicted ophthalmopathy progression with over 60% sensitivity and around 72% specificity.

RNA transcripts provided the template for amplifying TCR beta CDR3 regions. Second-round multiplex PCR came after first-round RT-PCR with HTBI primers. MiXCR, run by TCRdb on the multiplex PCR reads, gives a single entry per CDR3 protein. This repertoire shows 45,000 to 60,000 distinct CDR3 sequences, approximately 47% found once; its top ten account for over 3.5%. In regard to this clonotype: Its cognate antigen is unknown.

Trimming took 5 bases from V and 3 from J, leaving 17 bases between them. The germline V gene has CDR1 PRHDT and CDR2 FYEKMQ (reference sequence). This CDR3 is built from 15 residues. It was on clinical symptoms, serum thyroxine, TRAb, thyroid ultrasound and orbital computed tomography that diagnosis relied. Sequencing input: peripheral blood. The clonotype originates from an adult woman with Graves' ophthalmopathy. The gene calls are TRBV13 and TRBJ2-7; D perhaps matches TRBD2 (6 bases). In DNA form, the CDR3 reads TGTGCCAGCAGCCCCCGGGGAGGTGTTGTCTACGAGCAGTACTTC. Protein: CASSPRGGVVYEQYF.